Listed below are T cell receptor beta chains from one sample, sequenced in a study of cytomegalovirus exposure and HLA in healthy donors. Clones were read by immunoSEQ multiplex PCR, and TCRdb kept only the in-frame ones, dropping some. This sample has about 90,000 clones, with around two thirds found just once. The sequenced sample was PBMCs. The receptors shown here come from a man between 25 and 39 years old in good health and CMV-seronegative. Each CDR3 is given with its conserved first and last residue. D genes are given only for firm matches. Not every row has a clone size; where given, it reads once, few, many or a size class.

clone_size j_call v_call d_call cdr3_length cdr3_nt cdr3_aa
. TRBJ2-3 TRBV12-5 TRBD2 17 TGTGCTAGTGGTTTTGGTACGCGGGGGGCGAACACAGATACGCAGTATTTT CASGFGTRGANTDTQYF
. TRBJ1-4 TRBV18 . 13 TGTGCCAGCTCCCCGGGGACTAATGAAAAACTGTTTTTT CASSPGTNEKLFF
. TRBJ1-1 TRBV28 . 14 TGTGCCAGCAGTTTACCCAGGGAACGCACTGAAGCTTTCTTT CASSLPRERTEAFF
. TRBJ2-7 TRBV6-6 . 12 TGTGCCAGCAGCCCCGACTACTACGAGCAGTACTTC CASSPDYYEQYF
few TRBJ2-5 TRBV14 TRBD1 17 TGTGCCAGCAGCCAGCGACGAAGATACGACAGGGAAGAGACCCAGTACTTC CASSQRRRYDREETQYF
. TRBJ1-4 TRBV7-2 . 15 TGTGCCAGCAGCCCAAATGGGGGCGCCATCGAAGGACTGTTTTTT CASSPNGGAIEGLFF
. TRBJ1-2 TRBV28 . 14 TGTGCCAGCAGTATCCCAGGGAAAGGGGCTGGCTACACCTTC CASSIPGKGAGYTF
. TRBJ2-7 TRBV6-1 . 12 TGTGCCAGCAGTGAAGCGAGATACGAGCAGTACTTC CASSEARYEQYF
. TRBJ2-2 TRBV5-5 TRBD2 15 TGTGCCAGCAGCACGACTAGCGGTAACACCGGGGAGCTGTTTTTT CASSTTSGNTGELFF
few TRBJ2-7 TRBV27 TRBD2 11 TGTGCCAGCAGTTCGAGCGGGAGGAAATACTTC CASSSSGRKYF